These 2 T cell receptor beta chains were sequenced from one sample in a study of blood T cell repertoires in COVID-19. Method: immunoSEQ multiplex PCR; TCRdb's copy keeps in-frame clones and lacks some. The table lists 150,000 to 200,000 clones, around 86% of them singletons, with about 5.7% in the top ten. The sequenced sample consisted of peripheral blood. Receptors were obtained from a woman aged 40 to 50 with acute or convalescent COVID-19.

This chain joins TRBV4-1 and TRBJ1-3, with D perhaps TRBD1 (5 bases). There are 16 residues in the CDR3. Germline CDR1 and CDR2: MGHRA and YSYEKL. The ends were cut back, 0 bases at V and 0 bases at J, with 9 bases in the middle. The CDR3: CASSQEGGNSGNTIYF. The CDR3 nucleotides read TGCGCCAGCAGCCAAGAGGGGGGGAACTCTGGAAACACCATATATTTT.

The chain couples TRBV4-2 to TRBJ2-1; 8 nucleotides align to TRBD2. The V segment lost 6 bases and the J segment 1 base; nucleotides outside the gene matches: 8. The CDR3 extends over 16 amino acids. CDR1 is LGHNA and CDR2 is YNFKEQ in the germline V gene. The CDR3 spells CASSGLAGRSYNEQFF. The CDR3 DNA follows: TGTGCCAGCAGTGGGTTAGCGGGAAGGTCCTACAATGAGCAGTTCTTC.